This T cell receptor (beta chain) was retrieved from a study of blood T cells in healthy people across ages. Overall study results and limits: Higher diversity, along with more naive CD4+ cells, distinguished long-lived donors from aged donors.

The length of the CDR3 is 14 residues. Germline CDR1 reads SEHNR; CDR2 reads FQNEAQ (reference sequence). This clonotype was counted only a few times. The antigen is unknown. Alongside a J-beta primer mix, a sample-barcoded 5' primer served in a second PCR lasting 7 to 11 cycles. Each cDNA molecule was tagged by a template-switch adaptor with 12 random nucleotides. MiXCR, run by TCRdb on the 5' RACE reads, gives a single entry per CDR3 protein. The data hold roughly 500,000 distinct CDR3 sequences, with 25% to 30% observed a single time. This sequence originates from a woman between 65 and 79 years old in good health. Sequencing was performed on blood. The rearrangement uses TRBV7-9 and TRBJ2-3; tentatively, D is TRBD1 (6 bases). The closer fit of TRBJ1-5 to the DNA end suggests the J call may be wrong. CDR3 amino acids: CASSTRRDTDTQHF. DNA of the CDR3: TGTGCCAGCAGCACAAGACGGGACACAGATACGCAGCATTTT.